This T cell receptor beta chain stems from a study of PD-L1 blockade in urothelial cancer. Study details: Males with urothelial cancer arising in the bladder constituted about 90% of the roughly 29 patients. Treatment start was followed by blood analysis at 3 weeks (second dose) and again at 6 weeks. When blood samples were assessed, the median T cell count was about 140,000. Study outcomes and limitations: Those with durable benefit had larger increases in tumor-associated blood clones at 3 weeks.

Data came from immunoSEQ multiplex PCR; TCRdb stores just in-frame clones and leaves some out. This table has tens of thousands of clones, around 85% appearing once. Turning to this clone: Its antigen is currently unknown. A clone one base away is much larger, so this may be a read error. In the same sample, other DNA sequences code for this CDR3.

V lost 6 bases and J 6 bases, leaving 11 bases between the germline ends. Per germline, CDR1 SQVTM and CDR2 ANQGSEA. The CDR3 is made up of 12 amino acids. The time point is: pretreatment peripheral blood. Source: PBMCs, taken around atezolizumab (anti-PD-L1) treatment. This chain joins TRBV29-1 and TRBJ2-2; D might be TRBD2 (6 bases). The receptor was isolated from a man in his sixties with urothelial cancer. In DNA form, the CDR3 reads TGCAGCGTGGGAAGGGAGGCCGGGGAGCTGTTTTTT. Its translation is CSVGREAGELFF.